This T cell receptor beta chain was identified during a study of blood T cells in healthy people across ages. General observations from the study: As age increased, TCR beta diversity per million T cells fell in a roughly linear fashion.

Only one count was recorded for this clonotype. Its antigen is still unknown. The CDR3 totals 16 residues. V lost 5 bases, J lost 7 bases, and 13 bases stayed unmatched. CDR1 and CDR2 from the germline V gene are SGHTA and FQGNSA. With a J-beta primer mix and a sample-barcoded 5' primer, a second PCR ran roughly 7 to 11 cycles. TCRdb called the 5' RACE reads again in MiXCR, with one record for every CDR3 protein. The sample lists 910,000 or so distinct CDR3 sequences; roughly 47% were seen once. PBMCs numbering at least 7 million were isolated per sample. The chain uses TRBV7-2 and TRBJ2-7; 11 bases map to TRBD2. Sequencing was carried out using blood. This TCR came from a woman in her sixties or seventies in good health. CDR3 in amino acids: CASSNSGGASVDEQYF. The CDR3 DNA reads TGTGCCAGCAGCAATAGCGGGGGGGCAAGTGTGGATGAGCAGTACTTC. Full variable domain (remainder filled in from reference TRBV7-2 and TRBJ2-7): GAGVSQSPSNKVTEKGKDVELRCDPISGHTALYWYRQSLGQGLEFLIYFQGNSAPDKSGLPSDRFSAERTGGSVSTLTIQRTQQEDSAVYLCASSNSGGASVDEQYFGPGTRLTVT.